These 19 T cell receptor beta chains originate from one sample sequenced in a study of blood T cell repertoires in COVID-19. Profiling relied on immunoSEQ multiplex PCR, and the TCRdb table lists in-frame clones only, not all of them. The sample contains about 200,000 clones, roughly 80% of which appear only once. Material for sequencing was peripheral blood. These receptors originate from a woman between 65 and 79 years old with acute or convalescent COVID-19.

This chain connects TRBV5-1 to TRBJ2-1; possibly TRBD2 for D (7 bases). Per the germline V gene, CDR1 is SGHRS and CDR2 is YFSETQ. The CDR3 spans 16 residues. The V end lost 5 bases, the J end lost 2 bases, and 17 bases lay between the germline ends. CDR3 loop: CASSGPPGGTYNEQFF. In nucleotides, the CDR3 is TGCGCCAGCAGTGGGCCGCCGGGGGGCACCTACAATGAGCAGTTCTTC.

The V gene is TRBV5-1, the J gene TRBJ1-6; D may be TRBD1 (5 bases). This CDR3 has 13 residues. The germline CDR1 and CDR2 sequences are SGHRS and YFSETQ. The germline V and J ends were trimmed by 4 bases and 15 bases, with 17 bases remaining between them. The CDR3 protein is CASSVDTKGLLHF. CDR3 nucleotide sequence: TGCGCCAGCAGCGTGGACACCAAGGGGCTCCTCCACTTT.

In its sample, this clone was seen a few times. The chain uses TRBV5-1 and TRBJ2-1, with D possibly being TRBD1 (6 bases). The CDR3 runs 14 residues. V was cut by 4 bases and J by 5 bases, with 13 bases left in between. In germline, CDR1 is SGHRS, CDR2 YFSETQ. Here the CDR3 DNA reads TGCGCCAGCAGCCCCTTAAGGACAGACAATGAGCAGTTCTTC. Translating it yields CASSPLRTDNEQFF. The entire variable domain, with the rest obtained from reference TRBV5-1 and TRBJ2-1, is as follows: KAGVTQTPRYLIKTRGQQVTLSCSPISGHRSVSWYQQTPGQGLQFLFEYFSETQRNKGNFPGRFSGRQFSNSRSEMNVSTLELGDSALYLCASSPLRTDNEQFFGPGTRLTVL.

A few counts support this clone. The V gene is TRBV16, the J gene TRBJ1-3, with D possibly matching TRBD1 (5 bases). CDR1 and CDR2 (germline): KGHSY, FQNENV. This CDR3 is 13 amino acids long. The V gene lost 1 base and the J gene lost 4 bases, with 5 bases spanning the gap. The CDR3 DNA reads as TGTGCCAGCAGCCAATACAGGGGAAACACCATATATTTT. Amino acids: CASSQYRGNTIYF.

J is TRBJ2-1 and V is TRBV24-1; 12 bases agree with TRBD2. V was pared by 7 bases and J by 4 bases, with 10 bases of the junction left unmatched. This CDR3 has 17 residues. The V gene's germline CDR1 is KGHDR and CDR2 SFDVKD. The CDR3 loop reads CATRGSSGGATYNEQFF. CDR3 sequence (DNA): TGTGCCACCAGAGGATCTAGCGGGGGGGCCACGTACAATGAGCAGTTCTTC.

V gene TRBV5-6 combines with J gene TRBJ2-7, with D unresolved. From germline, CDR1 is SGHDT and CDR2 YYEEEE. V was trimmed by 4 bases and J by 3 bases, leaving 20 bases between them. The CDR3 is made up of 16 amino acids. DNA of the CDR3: TGTGCCAGCAGCAGTTATAACGACAACTTCTACTACGAGCAGTACTTC. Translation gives CASSSYNDNFYYEQYF.

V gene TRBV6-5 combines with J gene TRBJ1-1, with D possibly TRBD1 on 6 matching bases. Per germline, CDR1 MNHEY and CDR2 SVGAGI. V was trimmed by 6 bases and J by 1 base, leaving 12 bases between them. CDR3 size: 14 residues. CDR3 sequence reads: CASRVVRGNTEAFF. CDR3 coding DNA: TGTGCCAGCAGAGTTGTCAGGGGGAACACTGAAGCTTTCTTT.

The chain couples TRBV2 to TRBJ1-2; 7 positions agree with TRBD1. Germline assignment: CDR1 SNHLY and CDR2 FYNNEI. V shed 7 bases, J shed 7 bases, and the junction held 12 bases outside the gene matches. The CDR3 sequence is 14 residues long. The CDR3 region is CASTLTGPYVGYTF. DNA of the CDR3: TGTGCCAGCACCCTGACAGGGCCCTATGTTGGCTACACCTTC. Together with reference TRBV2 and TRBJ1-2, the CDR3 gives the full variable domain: EPEVTQTPSHQVTQMGQEVILRCVPISNHLYFYWYRQILGQKVEFLVSFYNNEISEKSEIFDDQFSVERPDGSNFTLKIRSTKLEDSAMYFCASTLTGPYVGYTFGSGTRLTVV.

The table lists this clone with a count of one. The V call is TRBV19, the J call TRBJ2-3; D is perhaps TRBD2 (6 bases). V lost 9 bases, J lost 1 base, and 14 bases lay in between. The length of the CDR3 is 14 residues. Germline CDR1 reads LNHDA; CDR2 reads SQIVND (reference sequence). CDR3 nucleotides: TGTGCCAGCCGGGGCCCGGGGGGCACAGATACGCAGTATTTT. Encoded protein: CASRGPGGTDTQYF.

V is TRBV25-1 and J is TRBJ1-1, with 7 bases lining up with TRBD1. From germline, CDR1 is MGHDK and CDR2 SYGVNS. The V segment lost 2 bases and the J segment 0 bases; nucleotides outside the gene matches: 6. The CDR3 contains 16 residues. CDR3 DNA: TGTGCCAGCAGTGAAACCGGGACAGTCATGAACACTGAAGCTTTCTTT. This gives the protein CASSETGTVMNTEAFF.

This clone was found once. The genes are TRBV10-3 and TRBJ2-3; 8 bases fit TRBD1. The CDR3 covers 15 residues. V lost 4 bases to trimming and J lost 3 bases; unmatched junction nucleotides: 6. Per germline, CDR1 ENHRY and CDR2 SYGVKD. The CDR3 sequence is CAISGGGQETDTQYF. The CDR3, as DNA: TGTGCCATCAGTGGTGGGGGACAGGAGACAGATACGCAGTATTTT.

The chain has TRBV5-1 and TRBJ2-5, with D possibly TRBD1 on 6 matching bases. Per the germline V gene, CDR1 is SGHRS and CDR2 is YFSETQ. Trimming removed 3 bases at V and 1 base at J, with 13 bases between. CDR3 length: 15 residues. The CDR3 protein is CASSSQGPGQETQYF. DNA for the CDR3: TGCGCCAGCAGCTCTCAGGGGCCGGGCCAAGAGACCCAGTACTTC.

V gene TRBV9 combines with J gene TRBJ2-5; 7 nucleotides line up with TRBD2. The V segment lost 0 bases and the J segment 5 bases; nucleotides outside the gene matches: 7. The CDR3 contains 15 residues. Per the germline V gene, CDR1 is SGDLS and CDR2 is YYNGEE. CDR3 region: CASSVGGGGIETQYF. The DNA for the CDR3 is TGTGCCAGCAGCGTAGGTGGCGGGGGAATCGAGACCCAGTACTTC. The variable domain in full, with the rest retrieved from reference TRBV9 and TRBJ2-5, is DSGVTQTPKHLITATGQRVTLRCSPRSGDLSVYWYQQSLDQGLQFLIQYYNGEERAKGNILERFSAQQFPDLHSELNLSSLELGDSALYFCASSVGGGGIETQYFGPGTRLLVL.

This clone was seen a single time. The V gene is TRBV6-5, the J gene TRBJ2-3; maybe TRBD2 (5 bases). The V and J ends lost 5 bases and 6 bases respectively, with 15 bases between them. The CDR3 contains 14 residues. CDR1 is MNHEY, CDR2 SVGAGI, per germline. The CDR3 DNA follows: TGTGCCAGCAGTCGTGACTATCCCCCGGATACGCAGTATTTT. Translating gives CASSRDYPPDTQYF.

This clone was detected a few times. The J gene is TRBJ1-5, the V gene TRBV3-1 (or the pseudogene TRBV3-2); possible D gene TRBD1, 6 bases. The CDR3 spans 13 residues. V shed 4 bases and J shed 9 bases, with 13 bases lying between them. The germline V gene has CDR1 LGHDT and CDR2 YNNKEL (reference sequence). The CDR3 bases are TGTGCCAGCAGCCCGTCACAGGGATGGCCCCAGCATTTT. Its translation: CASSPSQGWPQHF.

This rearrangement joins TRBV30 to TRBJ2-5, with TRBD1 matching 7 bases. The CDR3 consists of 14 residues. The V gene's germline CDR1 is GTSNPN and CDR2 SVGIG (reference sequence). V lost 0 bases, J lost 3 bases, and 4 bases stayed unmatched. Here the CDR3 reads CAWSVGTAEETQYF. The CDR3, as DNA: TGTGCCTGGAGTGTGGGGACAGCCGAAGAGACCCAGTACTTC.

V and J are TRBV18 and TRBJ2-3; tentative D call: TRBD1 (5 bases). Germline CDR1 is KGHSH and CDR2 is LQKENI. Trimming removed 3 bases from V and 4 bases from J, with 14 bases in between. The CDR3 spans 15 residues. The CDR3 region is CASSPKSTDSDTQYF. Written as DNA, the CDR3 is TGTGCCAGCTCACCCAAGTCGACAGACTCAGATACGCAGTATTTT.

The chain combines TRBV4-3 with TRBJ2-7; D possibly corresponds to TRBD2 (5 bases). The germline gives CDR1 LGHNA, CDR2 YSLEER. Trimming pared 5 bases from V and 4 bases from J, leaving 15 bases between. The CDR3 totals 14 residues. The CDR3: CASSWVNRGYEQYF. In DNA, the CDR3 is TGCGCCAGCAGCTGGGTTAACCGGGGTTACGAGCAGTACTTC.

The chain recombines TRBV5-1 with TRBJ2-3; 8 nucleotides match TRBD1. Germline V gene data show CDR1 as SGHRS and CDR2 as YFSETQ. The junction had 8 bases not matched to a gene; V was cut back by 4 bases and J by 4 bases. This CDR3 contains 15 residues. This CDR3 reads CASSPRAGGPDTQYF. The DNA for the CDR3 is TGCGCCAGCAGCCCCCGGGCAGGGGGCCCAGATACGCAGTATTTT.